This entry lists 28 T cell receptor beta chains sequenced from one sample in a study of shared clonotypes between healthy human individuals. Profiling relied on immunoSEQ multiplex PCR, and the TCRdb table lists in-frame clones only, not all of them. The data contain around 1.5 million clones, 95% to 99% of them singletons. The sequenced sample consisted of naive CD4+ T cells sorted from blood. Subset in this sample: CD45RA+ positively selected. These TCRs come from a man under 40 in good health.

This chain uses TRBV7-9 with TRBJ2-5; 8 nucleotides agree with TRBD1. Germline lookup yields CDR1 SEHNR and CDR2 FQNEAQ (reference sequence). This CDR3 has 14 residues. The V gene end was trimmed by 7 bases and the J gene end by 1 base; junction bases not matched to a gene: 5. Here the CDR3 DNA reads TGTGCCAGCACCCAGGGGGCCGGCCAAGAGACCCAGTACTTC. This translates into CASTQGAGQETQYF.

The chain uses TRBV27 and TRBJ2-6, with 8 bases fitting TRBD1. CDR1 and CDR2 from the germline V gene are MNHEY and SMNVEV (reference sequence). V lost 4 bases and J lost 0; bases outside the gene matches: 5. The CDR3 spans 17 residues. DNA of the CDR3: TGTGCCAGCAGTTCCGGGACAGGAGTCTCTGGGGCCAACGTCCTGACTTTC. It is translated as CASSSGTGVSGANVLTF.

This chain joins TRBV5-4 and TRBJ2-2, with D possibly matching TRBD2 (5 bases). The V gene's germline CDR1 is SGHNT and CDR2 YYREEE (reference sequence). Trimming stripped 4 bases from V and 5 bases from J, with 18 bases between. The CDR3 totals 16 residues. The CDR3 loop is CASSPGRLAVTGELFF. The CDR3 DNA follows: TGTGCCAGCAGCCCCGGGCGGCTAGCCGTGACCGGGGAGCTGTTTTTT.

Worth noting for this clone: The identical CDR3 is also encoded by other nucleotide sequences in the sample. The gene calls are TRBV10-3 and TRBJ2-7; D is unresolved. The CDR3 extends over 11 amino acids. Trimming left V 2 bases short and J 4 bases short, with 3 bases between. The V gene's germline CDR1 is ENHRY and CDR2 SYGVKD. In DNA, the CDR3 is TGTGCCATCAGTGAGAGGTACGAGCAGTACTTC. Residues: CAISERYEQYF.

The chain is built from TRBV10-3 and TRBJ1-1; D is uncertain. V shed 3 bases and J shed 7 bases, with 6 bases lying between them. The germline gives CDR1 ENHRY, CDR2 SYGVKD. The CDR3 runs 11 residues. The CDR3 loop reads CAISDGLEAFF. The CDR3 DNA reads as TGTGCCATCAGTGACGGGCTTGAAGCTTTCTTT.

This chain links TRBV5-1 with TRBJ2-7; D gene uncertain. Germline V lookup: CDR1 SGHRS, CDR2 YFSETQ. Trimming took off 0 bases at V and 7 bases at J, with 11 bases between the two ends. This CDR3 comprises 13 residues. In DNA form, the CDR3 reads TGCGCCAGCAGCTTGGATGTCCTAGGTGAGCAGTACTTC. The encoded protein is CASSLDVLGEQYF.

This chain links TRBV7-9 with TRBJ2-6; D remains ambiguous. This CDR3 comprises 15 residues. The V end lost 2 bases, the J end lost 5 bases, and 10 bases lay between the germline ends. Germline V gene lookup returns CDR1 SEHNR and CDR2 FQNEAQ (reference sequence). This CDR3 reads CASSLPGTRANVLTF. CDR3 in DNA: TGTGCCAGCAGCTTACCCGGTACGAGGGCCAACGTCCTGACTTTC. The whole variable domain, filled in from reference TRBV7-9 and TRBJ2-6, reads DTGVSQNPRHKITKRGQNVTFRCDPISEHNRLYWYRQTLGQGPEFLTYFQNEAQLEKSRLLSDRFSAERPKGSFSTLEIQRTEQGDSAMYLCASSLPGTRANVLTFGAGSRLTVL.

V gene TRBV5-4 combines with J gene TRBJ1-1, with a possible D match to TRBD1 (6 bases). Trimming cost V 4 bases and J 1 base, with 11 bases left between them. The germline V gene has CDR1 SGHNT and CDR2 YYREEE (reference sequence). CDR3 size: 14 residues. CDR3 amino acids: CASSAGQRNTEAFF. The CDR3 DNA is TGTGCCAGCAGCGCGGGACAAAGGAACACTGAAGCTTTCTTT. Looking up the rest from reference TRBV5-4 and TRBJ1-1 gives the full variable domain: ETGVTQSPTHLIKTRGQQVTLRCSSQSGHNTVSWYQQALGQGPQFIFQYYREEENGRGNFPPRFSGLQFPNYSSELNVNALELDDSALYLCASSAGQRNTEAFFGQGTRLTVV.

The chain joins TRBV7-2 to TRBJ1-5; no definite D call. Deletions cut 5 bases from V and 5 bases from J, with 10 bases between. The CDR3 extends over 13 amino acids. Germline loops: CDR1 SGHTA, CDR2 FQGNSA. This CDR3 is CASSPRGDQPQHF. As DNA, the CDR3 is TGTGCCAGCAGCCCCCGCGGGGATCAGCCCCAGCATTTT.

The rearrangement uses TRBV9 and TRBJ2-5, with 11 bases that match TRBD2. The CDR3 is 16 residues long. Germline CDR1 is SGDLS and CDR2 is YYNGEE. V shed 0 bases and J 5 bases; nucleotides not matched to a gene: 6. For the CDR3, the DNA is TGTGCCAGCAGCGTAGCTTCCACTAGCGGGAGTGAGACCCAGTACTTC. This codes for CASSVASTSGSETQYF.

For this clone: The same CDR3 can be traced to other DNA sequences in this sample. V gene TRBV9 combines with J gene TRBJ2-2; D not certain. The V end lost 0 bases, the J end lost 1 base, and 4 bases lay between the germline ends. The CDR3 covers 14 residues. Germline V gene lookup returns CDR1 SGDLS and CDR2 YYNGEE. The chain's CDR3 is CASSVARNTGELFF. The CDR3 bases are TGTGCCAGCAGCGTAGCACGGAACACCGGGGAGCTGTTTTTT.

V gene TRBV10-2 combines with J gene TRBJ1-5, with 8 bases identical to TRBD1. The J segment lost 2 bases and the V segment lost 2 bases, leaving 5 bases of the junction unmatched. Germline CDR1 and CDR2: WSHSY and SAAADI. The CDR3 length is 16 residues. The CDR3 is CASSETTGAGNQPQHF. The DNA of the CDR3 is TGCGCCAGCAGTGAGACGACAGGGGCAGGCAATCAGCCCCAGCATTTT.

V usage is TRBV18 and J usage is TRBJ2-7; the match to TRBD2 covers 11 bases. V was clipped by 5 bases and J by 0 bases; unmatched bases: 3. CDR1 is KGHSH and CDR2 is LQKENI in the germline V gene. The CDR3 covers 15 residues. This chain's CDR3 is CASSGLAGSSYEQYF. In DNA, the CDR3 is TGTGCCAGCTCAGGACTAGCGGGTAGCTCCTACGAGCAGTACTTC.

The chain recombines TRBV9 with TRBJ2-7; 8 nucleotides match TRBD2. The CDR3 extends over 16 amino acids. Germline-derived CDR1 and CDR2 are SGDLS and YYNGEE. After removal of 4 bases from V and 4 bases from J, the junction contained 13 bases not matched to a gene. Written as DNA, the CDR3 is TGTGCCAGCAGCAGCCCAGCGGGAGATGCCCCATACGAGCAGTACTTC. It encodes CASSSPAGDAPYEQYF. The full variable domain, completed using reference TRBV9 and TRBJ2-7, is DSGVTQTPKHLITATGQRVTLRCSPRSGDLSVYWYQQSLDQGLQFLIQYYNGEERAKGNILERFSAQQFPDLHSELNLSSLELGDSALYFCASSSPAGDAPYEQYFGPGTRLTVT.

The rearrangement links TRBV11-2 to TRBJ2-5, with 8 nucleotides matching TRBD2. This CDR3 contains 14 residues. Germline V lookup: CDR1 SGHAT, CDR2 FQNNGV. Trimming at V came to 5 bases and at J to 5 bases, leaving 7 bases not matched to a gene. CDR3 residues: CASSVGLARETQYF. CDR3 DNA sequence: TGTGCCAGCAGCGTAGGACTAGCCCGGGAGACCCAGTACTTC.

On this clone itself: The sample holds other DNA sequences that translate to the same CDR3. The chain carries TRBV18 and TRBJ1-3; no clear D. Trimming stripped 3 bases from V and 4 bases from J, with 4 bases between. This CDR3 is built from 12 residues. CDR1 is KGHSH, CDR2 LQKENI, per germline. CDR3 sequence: CASSPSGNTIYF. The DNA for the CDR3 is TGTGCCAGCTCACCGTCCGGAAACACCATATATTTT.

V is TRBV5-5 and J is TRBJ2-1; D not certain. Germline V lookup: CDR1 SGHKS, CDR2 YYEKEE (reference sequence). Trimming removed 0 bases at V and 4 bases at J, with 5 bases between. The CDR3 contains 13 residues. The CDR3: CASSLVVYNEQFF. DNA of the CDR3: TGTGCCAGCAGCTTGGTAGTTTACAATGAGCAGTTCTTC.

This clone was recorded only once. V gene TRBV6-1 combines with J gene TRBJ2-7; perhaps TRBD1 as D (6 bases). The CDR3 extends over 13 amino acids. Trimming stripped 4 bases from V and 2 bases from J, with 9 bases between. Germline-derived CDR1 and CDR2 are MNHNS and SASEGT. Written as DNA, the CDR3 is TGTGCCAGCAGTGTCAGGGGTCCCTACGAGCAGTACTTC. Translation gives CASSVRGPYEQYF.

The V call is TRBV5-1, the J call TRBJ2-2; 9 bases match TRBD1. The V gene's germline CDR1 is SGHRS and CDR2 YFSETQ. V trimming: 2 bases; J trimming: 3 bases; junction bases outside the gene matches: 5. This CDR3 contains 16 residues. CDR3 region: CASSFLTGGHTGELFF. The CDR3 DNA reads TGCGCCAGCAGCTTTTTGACAGGGGGACACACCGGGGAGCTGTTTTTT.

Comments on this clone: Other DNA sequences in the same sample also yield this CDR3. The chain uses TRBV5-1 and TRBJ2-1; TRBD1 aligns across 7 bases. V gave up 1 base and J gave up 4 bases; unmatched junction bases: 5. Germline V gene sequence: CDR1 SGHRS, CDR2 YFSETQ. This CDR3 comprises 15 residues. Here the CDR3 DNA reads TGCGCCAGCAGCTTGAGGGACAGTACTTACAATGAGCAGTTCTTC. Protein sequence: CASSLRDSTYNEQFF.

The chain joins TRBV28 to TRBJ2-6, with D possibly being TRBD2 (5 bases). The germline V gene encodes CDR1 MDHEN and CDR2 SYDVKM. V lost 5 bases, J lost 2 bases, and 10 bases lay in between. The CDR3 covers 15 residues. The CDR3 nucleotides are TGTGCCAGCAGTGGCGGACTTGCTGGGGCCAACGTCCTGACTTTC. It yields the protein CASSGGLAGANVLTF.

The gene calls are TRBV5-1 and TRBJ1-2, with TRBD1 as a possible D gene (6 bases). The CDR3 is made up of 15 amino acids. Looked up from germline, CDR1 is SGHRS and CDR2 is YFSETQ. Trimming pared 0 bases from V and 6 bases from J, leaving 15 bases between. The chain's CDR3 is CASSLGTGPENGYTF. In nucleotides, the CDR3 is TGCGCCAGCAGCTTGGGTACAGGGCCTGAGAATGGCTACACCTTC.

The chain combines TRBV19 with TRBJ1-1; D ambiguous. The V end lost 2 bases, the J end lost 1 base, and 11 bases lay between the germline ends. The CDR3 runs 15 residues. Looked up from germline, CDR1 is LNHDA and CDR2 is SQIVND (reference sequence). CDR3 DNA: TGTGCCAGTAGTATATTGCCCCATACGAACACTGAAGCTTTCTTT. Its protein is CASSILPHTNTEAFF.

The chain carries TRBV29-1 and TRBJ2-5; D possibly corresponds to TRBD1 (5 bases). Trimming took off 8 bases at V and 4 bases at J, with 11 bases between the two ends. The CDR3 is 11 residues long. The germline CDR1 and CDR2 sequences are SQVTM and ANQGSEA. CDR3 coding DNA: TGCAGCTTTAGGGGTGGAGAGACCCAGTACTTC. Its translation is CSFRGGETQYF.

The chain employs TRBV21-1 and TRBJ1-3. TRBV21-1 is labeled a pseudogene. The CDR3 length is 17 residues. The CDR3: CASRFPLGGFGGNTIYF. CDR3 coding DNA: TGTGCCAGCAGGTTCCCCCTAGGAGGGTTCGGGGGAAACACCATATATTTT.

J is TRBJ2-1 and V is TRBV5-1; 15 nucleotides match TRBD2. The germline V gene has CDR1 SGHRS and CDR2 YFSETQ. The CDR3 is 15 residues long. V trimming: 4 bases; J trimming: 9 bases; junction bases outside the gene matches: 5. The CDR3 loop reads CASSIGLAGGSEQFF. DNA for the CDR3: TGCGCCAGCAGCATTGGACTAGCGGGAGGGTCTGAGCAGTTCTTC.

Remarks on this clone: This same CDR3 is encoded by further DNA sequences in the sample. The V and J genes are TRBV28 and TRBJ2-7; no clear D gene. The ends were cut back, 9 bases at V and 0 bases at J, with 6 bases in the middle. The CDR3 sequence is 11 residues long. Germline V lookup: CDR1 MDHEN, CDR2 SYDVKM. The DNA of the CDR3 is TGTGCCAGTGCGGTCTCCTACGAGCAGTACTTC. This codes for CASAVSYEQYF.

CDR3 residues: CASSQSTVYGYTF. In nucleotides, the CDR3 is TGCGCCAGCAGCCAATCGACAGTCTATGGCTACACCTTC. The rearrangement joins TRBV4-3 to TRBJ1-2; maybe TRBD1 (5 bases). Germline CDR1 LGHNA, CDR2 YSLEER. Trimming shortened V by 2 bases and J by 4 bases, and 8 bases separated the two germline ends. The CDR3 runs to 13 residues.